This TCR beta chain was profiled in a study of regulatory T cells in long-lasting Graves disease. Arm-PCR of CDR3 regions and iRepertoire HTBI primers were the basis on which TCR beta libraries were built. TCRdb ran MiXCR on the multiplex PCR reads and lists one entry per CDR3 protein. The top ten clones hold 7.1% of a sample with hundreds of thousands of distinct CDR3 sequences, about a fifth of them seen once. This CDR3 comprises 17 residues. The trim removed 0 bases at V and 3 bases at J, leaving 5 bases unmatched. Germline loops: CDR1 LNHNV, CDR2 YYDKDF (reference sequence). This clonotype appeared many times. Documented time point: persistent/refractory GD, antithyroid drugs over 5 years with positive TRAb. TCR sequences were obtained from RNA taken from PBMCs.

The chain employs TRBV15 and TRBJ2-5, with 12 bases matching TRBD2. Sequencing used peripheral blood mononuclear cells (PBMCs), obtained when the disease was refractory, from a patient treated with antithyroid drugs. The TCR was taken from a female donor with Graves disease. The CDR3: CATSRDLRTSGKETQYF. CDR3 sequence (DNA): TGTGCCACCAGCAGAGATTTGAGGACTAGCGGGAAAGAGACCCAGTACTTC. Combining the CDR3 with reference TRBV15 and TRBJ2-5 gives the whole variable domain DAMVIQNPRYQVTQFGKPVTLSCSQTLNHNVMYWYQQKSSQAPKLLFHYYDKDFNNEADTPDNFQSRRPNTSFCFLDIRSPGLGDTAMYLCATSRDLRTSGKETQYFGPGTRLLVL.